This T cell receptor beta chain came from a study of T cell clonality in common variable immunodeficiency. This clone appeared a few times. Its antigen is not known. The CDR3 extends 3 residues past the end of the read, so its final part is completed from the germline J gene. The assay was immunoSEQ multiplex PCR, and TCRdb's table has in-frame clones only and misses some. The sample holds under 25,000 clones, and no clone turns up only once. V shed 1 base and J shed 4 bases, with 8 bases lying between them. The CDR3 covers 12 residues. The germline gives CDR1 DFQATT, CDR2 SNEGSKA (reference sequence). Study findings and constraints: CVID patient heterogeneity limited repertoire-clinical complication correlations. Common variable immunodeficiency TCR beta sequences reportedly had fewer deletions and N-nucleotide insertions. Compared with healthy controls, CVID subjects showed increased TCRbeta clonality, mostly in about a third.

Patients and controls were mostly of Caucasian heritage. The sample taken for sequencing was peripheral blood mononuclear cells. The rearrangement links TRBV20-1 to TRBJ2-7; D uncertain. The sequence was collected from a human donor with common variable immunodeficiency. The CDR3 bases that were read are TGCAGTGCTAGAGTGTCTCTATACGAG. As protein: CSARVSLYE. The full CDR3 protein is CSARVSLYEQYF.